This T cell receptor (beta chain) derives from a study of cytomegalovirus exposure and HLA in healthy donors. The PCR ran on 60 Vbeta and 13 Jbeta primers. TCRdb keeps only in-frame clones here, not all; method: immunoSEQ multiplex PCR. The profile covers roughly 100,000 clones, with around 73% appearing a single time and 3% to 4% taken by the ten largest. Germline CDR1 and CDR2: SQVTM and ANQGSEA. V shed 7 bases, J shed 2 bases, and the junction held 6 bases outside the gene matches. The CDR3 extends over 15 amino acids. The V and J genes are TRBV29-1 and TRBJ2-1, with TRBD2 identical over 12 bases. What was sequenced was PBMCs. The clonotype was recovered from a middle-aged woman in good health and CMV-seronegative. The CDR3 nucleotides read TGCAGCGCCGCAGGACTAGCGGGGACCTACAATGAGCAGTTCTTC. Its protein is CSAAGLAGTYNEQFF.